This entry features one T cell receptor (beta chain) sequence. No antigen is known for it. The V gene's germline CDR1 is MNHNS and CDR2 SASEGT. This CDR3 has 16 residues. Deletions cut 1 base from V and 2 bases from J, with 15 bases between. These data are taken from a study of Graves' ophthalmopathy and Graves' hyperthyroidism. All donors with ophthalmopathy were recorded as having moderate-to-severe activity, CAS ≥3, NOSPECS ≥4 and a duration under 3 months. PBMCs originated in about 9.8 ml of fresh peripheral blood. For repertoire sequencing, the TCR beta CDR3 regions were amplified from RNA transcripts. Following a first-round RT-PCR that used HTBI primers, a second-round multiplex PCR was carried out. A single record per CDR3 protein comes from TCRdb applying MiXCR to the multiplex PCR reads. The sample records 150,000 or so distinct CDR3 sequences, about two fifths being singletons. Study-wide results and caveats: A 13-signature model separated ophthalmopathy from stable hyperthyroidism, about 91% sensitivity, about 81% specificity. Ophthalmopathy progression cases were predicted by the model with 60% to 71% sensitivity and roughly 72% specificity.

The sequencing sample was made of peripheral blood. The chain carries TRBV6-1 and TRBJ2-7; D gene unclear. The origin of this receptor is a man in his thirties or forties with Graves' ophthalmopathy. CDR3 DNA: TGTGCCAGCAGTGAAGAGTCGGTCTGGTCAACCTACGAGCAGTACTTC. This encodes CASSEESVWSTYEQYF.